The 18 T cell receptor beta chains reported below all come from one sample, sequenced in a study of vaccination and CD4 T cells after COVID-19. Treatment indicated: approximately nine-day PBMC culture with coronavirus spike peptide pools or control peptides (ViraFEST assay). What these receptors recognize is not known. Sequenced with the Oncomine TCR Beta short-read assay was DNA taken from cultured CD4+ T cells. MiXCR, run by TCRdb on the PCR reads, gives a single entry per CDR3 protein. The table shows 7,000 to 8,000 distinct CDR3 sequences, with 20% to 25% occurring only once. Sequenced here: CD4+ T cells from blood, cultured in vitro, sampled after SARS-CoV-2 vaccination. Receptors originate from a human donor who had recovered from COVID-19.

This sequence joins TRBV6-4 and TRBJ2-2; D might be TRBD1 (5 bases). Germline CDR1 reads MRHNA; CDR2 reads SNTAGT. The CDR3 totals 15 residues. The V and J ends lost 0 bases and 3 bases respectively, with 8 bases between them. The CDR3 sequence is CASSDSFRDTGELFF. In nucleotides, the CDR3 is TGTGCCAGCAGTGACTCGTTCAGGGACACCGGGGAGCTGTTTTTT.

About this clonotype: The final CDR3 position lacks the conserved phenylalanine or tryptophan, pointing to a likely read error. This chain uses TRBV28 with TRBJ1-5; D gene unclear. V lost 4 bases and J 0 bases, leaving 10 bases between the germline ends. This CDR3 contains 15 residues. CDR1 MDHEN and CDR2 SYDVKM come from the germline V gene. CDR3 sequence (DNA): TGTGCCAGCAGTTCGAACGGGATTAGCAATCAGCCCCAGCATTCT. It yields the protein CASSSNGISNQPQHS.

By share, this clonotype ranks as medium-sized (0.01 to 0.1%). The J gene is TRBJ1-1, the V gene TRBV20-1, with D possibly TRBD1 on 6 matching bases. Germline V gene data show CDR1 as DFQATT and CDR2 as SNEGSKA (reference sequence). The V gene lost 3 bases and the J gene lost 4 bases, with 12 bases spanning the gap. CDR3 length: 13 residues. CDR3 nucleotide sequence: TGCAGTGCTAGGACAGGTGGTCGCACTGAAGCTTTCTTT. Translating gives CSARTGGRTEAFF.

This clonotype was detected only a few times. The V and J genes are TRBV24-1 and TRBJ2-7; 7 bases line up with TRBD1. Germline V gene sequence: CDR1 KGHDR, CDR2 SFDVKD. Trimming removed 9 bases from V and 1 base from J; junction bases left unmatched: 5. The CDR3 contains 13 residues. The CDR3 DNA sequence: TGTGCCACCTCAGGGACAGAATCCTACGAGCAGTACTTC. As protein: CATSGTESYEQYF.

This sequence joins TRBV20-1 and TRBJ1-2, with D possibly matching TRBD1 (6 bases). CDR1 and CDR2 from the germline V gene are DFQATT and SNEGSKA (reference sequence). Trimming took 1 base from V and 11 from J, leaving 11 bases between them. The CDR3 sequence is 11 residues long. CDR3 coding DNA: TGCAGTGCTAGAGTTGGACAGAATTACACCTTC. It encodes CSARVGQNYTF.

The table lists this clonotype with a few counts. The chain recombines TRBV7-9 with TRBJ2-2, with D perhaps matching TRBD1 (6 bases). Looked up from germline, CDR1 is SEHNR and CDR2 is FQNEAQ (reference sequence). This CDR3 comprises 15 residues. V was clipped by 7 bases and J by 5 bases, with 17 bases between them. CDR3 residues: CASTSTGPKTGELFF. CDR3 sequence (DNA): TGTGCCAGCACCTCAACAGGGCCCAAGACCGGGGAGCTGTTTTTT.

This clonotype has a handful of counts. The rearrangement links TRBV14 to TRBJ1-2; tentative D call: TRBD1 (5 bases). Germline CDR1 reads SGHDN; CDR2 reads FVKESK. The V end was cut by 3 bases, the J end by 8 bases, with 13 bases between. This CDR3 comprises 13 residues. This CDR3 is CASSHTVGVGYTF. Written as DNA, the CDR3 is TGTGCCAGCAGCCATACGGTAGGGGTCGGCTACACCTTC.

V is TRBV10-3 and J is TRBJ2-7; 7 nucleotides line up with TRBD1. The germline V gene has CDR1 ENHRY and CDR2 SYGVKD. This CDR3 is built from 13 residues. Unmatched junction bases numbered 9, after V lost 11 bases and J lost 2 bases. CDR3 region: CASRRDSPYEQYF. Here the CDR3 DNA reads TGTGCCTCGCGCCGGGACAGCCCCTACGAGCAGTACTTC.

This clonotype is categorized as medium-sized. The V and J genes are TRBV20-1 and TRBJ2-3; D possibly corresponds to TRBD2 (6 bases). CDR3 size: 14 residues. V lost 0 bases to trimming and J lost 0 bases, with 7 bases between them. Per germline, CDR1 DFQATT and CDR2 SNEGSKA (reference sequence). CDR3: CSAREGTSTDTQYF. DNA for the CDR3: TGCAGTGCTAGAGAGGGGACTAGCACAGATACGCAGTATTTT.

The chain combines TRBV2 with TRBJ1-2; weak D call: TRBD1 (6 bases). With 6 bases removed from V and 0 bases from J, the gap between germline ends came to 11 bases. This CDR3 region has 14 residues. Per germline, CDR1 SNHLY and CDR2 FYNNEI. As DNA, the CDR3 is TGTGCCAGCAGAGAGGGGACATCTAACTATGGCTACACCTTC. As protein: CASREGTSNYGYTF. Complete variable domain (other parts from reference TRBV2 and TRBJ1-2): EPEVTQTPSHQVTQMGQEVILRCVPISNHLYFYWYRQILGQKVEFLVSFYNNEISEKSEIFDDQFSVERPDGSNFTLKIRSTKLEDSAMYFCASREGTSNYGYTFGSGTRLTVV.

This clonotype appeared a few times. The chain employs TRBV6-2 or TRBV6-3 and TRBJ2-7; D remains ambiguous. Between the trimmed V and J ends, which lost 0 bases and 0 bases, there was a span of 9 bases. There are 15 residues in the CDR3. Looked up from germline, CDR1 is MNHEY and CDR2 is SVGEGT. CDR3 in amino acids: CASSYSRGGSYEQYF. In nucleotides, the CDR3 is TGTGCCAGCAGTTACTCGAGAGGCGGCTCCTACGAGCAGTACTTC.

This clonotype is medium-sized by share. The V and J genes are TRBV27 and TRBJ2-7, with a possible D match to TRBD2 (6 bases). Germline lookup yields CDR1 MNHEY and CDR2 SMNVEV (reference sequence). There are 15 residues in the CDR3. V was pared by 6 bases and J by 12 bases, with 27 bases between. The CDR3: CASSSFRDRGIQLYF. The CDR3 region has the DNA TGTGCCAGCAGCTCGTTCCGGGACCGGGGGATACAGCTGTACTTC.

The DNA for the CDR3 is TGTGCCACCTCCCTTCGGACGCTCGGGGCCCACGAGCAGTACTTC. It specifies CATSLRTLGAHEQYF. V is TRBV5-4 and J is TRBJ2-7; D tentatively fits TRBD1 or TRBD2 (5 bases each). Germline V gene data show CDR1 as SGHNT and CDR2 as YYREEE (reference sequence). This CDR3 comprises 15 residues. V lost 9 bases and J 5 bases, leaving 24 bases between the germline ends.

This clonotype is termed medium-sized. This chain uses TRBV20-1 with TRBJ1-5; D ambiguous. V was shortened by 5 bases and J by 3 bases, with 11 bases between the two germline ends. The CDR3 is 13 amino acids. CDR1 DFQATT and CDR2 SNEGSKA come from the germline V gene (reference sequence). The CDR3 reads CSASREFNQPQHF. CDR3 bases: TGCAGTGCTTCAAGGGAGTTCAATCAGCCCCAGCATTTT.

The chain links TRBV5-1 to TRBJ2-5, with D possibly being TRBD1 or TRBD2 (5 bases each). There are 13 residues in the CDR3. The germline V gene has CDR1 SGHRS and CDR2 YFSETQ. V was shortened by 4 bases and J by 2 bases, with 9 bases between the two germline ends. DNA for the CDR3: TGCGCCAGCAGCCTGGGGGTTCAAGAGACCCAGTACTTC. It translates to CASSLGVQETQYF.

The chain recombines TRBV27 with TRBJ2-3; 13 nucleotides agree with TRBD2. Germline loops: CDR1 MNHEY, CDR2 SMNVEV (reference sequence). CDR3 length equals 18 residues. V was pared by 6 bases and J by 3 bases, with 12 bases of the junction left unmatched. The CDR3 DNA is TGTGCCAGCAGCTCCAGACTAGCGGGGGGAAGGTTTACAGATACGCAGTATTTT. Translation: CASSSRLAGGRFTDTQYF.

Judged by abundance, this clonotype is medium-sized. The genes are TRBV7-2 and TRBJ2-7; D is undetermined. This CDR3 is 13 amino acids long. The V end lost 0 bases, the J end lost 2 bases, and 5 bases lay between the germline ends. Germline assignment: CDR1 SGHTA and CDR2 FQGNSA. CDR3 DNA: TGTGCCAGCAGCTTAGCAATGCCCTACGAGCAGTACTTC. Amino acid sequence: CASSLAMPYEQYF.

The J gene is TRBJ2-5, the V gene TRBV5-1, with D possibly TRBD2 on 5 matching bases. Trimming cost V 0 bases and J 5 bases, with 11 bases left between them. Germline V gene sequence: CDR1 SGHRS, CDR2 YFSETQ. CDR3 size: 14 residues. The CDR3 nucleotides are TGCGCCAGCAGCTTGGGACAAGGCGGGGAGACCCAGTACTTC. It translates to CASSLGQGGETQYF. The full variable domain, with the rest looked up from reference TRBV5-1 and TRBJ2-5, is KAGVTQTPRYLIKTRGQQVTLSCSPISGHRSVSWYQQTPGQGLQFLFEYFSETQRNKGNFPGRFSGRQFSNSRSEMNVSTLELGDSALYLCASSLGQGGETQYFGPGTRLLVL.